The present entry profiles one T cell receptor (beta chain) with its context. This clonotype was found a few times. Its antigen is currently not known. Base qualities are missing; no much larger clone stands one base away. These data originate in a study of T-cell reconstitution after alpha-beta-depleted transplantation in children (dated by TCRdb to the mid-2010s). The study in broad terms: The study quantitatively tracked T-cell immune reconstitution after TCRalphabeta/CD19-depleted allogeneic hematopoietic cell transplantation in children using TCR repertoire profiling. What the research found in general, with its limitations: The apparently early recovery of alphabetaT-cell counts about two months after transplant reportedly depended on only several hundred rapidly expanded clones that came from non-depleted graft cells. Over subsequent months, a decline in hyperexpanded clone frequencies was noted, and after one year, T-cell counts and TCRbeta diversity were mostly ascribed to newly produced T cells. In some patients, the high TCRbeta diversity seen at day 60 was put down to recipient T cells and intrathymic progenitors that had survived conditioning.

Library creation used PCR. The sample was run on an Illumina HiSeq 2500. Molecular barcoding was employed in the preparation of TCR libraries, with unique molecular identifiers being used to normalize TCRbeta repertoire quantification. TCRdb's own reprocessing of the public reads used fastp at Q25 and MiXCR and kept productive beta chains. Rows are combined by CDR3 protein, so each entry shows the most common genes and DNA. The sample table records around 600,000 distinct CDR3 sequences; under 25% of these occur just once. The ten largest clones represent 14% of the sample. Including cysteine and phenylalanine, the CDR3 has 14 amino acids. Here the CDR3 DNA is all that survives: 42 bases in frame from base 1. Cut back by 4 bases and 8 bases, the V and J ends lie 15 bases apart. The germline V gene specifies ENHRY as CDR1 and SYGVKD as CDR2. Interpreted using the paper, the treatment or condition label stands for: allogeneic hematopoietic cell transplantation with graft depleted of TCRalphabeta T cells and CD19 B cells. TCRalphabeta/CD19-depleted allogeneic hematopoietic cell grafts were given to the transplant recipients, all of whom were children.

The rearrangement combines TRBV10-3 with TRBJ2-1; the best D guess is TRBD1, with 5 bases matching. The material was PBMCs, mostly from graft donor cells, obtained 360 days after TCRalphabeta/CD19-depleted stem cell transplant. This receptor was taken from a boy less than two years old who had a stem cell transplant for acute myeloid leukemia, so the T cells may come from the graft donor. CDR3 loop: CAISADTLIHEQFF. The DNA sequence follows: TGTGCCATCAGTGCGGACACCCTTATACATGAGCAGTTCTTC.